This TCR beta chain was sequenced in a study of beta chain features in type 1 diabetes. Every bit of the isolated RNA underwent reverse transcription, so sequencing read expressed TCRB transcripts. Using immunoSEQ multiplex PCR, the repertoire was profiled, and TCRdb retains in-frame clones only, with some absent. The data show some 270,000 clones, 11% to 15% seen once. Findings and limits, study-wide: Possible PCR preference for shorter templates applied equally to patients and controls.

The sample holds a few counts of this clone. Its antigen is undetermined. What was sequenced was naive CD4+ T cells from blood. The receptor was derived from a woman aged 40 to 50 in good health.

The DNA of the CDR3 is TGTGCCAGCAGCTTCCGGGGGTTAGCCAAAAACATTCAGTACTTC. As protein: CASSFRGLAKNIQYF. The genes are TRBV5-6 and TRBJ2-4; D possibly corresponds to TRBD2 (6 bases). This CDR3 has 15 amino acids. Germline V CDR1 and CDR2: SGHDT, YYEEEE. Trimming left V 2 bases short and J 0 bases short, with 9 bases between.